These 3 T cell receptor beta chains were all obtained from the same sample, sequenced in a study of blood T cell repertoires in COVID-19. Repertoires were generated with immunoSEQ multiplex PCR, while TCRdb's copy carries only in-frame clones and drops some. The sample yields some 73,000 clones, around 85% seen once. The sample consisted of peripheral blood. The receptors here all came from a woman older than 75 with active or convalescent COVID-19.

The CDR3 is CASSLEVPGYGYTF. The CDR3 DNA reads as TGTGCCAGCAGCTTAGAGGTGCCGGGGTATGGCTACACCTTC. The chain links TRBV7-9 to TRBJ1-2, with D unresolved. V was trimmed by 1 base and J by 5 bases, leaving 11 bases between them. CDR3 length: 14 residues. Germline V lookup: CDR1 SEHNR, CDR2 FQNEAQ (reference sequence). Combining the CDR3 with reference TRBV7-9 and TRBJ1-2 gives the whole variable domain DTGVSQNPRHKITKRGQNVTFRCDPISEHNRLYWYRQTLGQGPEFLTYFQNEAQLEKSRLLSDRFSAERPKGSFSTLEIQRTEQGDSAMYLCASSLEVPGYGYTFGSGTRLTVV.

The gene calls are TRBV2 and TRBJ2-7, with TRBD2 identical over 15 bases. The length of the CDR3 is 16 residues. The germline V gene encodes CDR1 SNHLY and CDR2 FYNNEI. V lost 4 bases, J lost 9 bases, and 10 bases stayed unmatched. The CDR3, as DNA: TGTGCCAGCAGTGGAGGCAGGACTAGCGGGGGGGCCGTGCAGTACTTC. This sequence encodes CASSGGRTSGGAVQYF.

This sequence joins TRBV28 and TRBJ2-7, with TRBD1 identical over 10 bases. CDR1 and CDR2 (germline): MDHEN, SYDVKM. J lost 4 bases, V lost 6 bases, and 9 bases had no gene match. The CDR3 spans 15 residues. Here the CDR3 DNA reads TGTGCCAGCAGCCGCCGACAGGGGGCGAAGTACGAGCAGTACTTC. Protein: CASSRRQGAKYEQYF. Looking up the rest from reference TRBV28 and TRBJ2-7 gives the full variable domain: DVKVTQSSRYLVKRTGEKVFLECVQDMDHENMFWYRQDPGLGLRLIYFSYDVKMKEKGDIPEGYSVSREKKERFSLILESASTNQTSMYLCASSRRQGAKYEQYFGPGTRLTVT.